These 20 T cell receptor beta chains were sequenced from one sample in a study of blood T cell repertoires in COVID-19. Assay used: immunoSEQ multiplex PCR; TCRdb lists only in-frame clones, some missing. Found here are around 260,000 clones, about 89% of them singletons; the top ten hold around 10%. Source material: peripheral blood. The receptors shown here come from a man aged 35 to 55 who had recovered from COVID-19.

The chain links TRBV7-2 to TRBJ2-5, with 7 bases fitting TRBD2. CDR1 and CDR2 (germline): SGHTA, FQGNSA. V lost 5 bases and J lost 5; bases outside the gene matches: 14. The CDR3 consists of 16 residues. CDR3 in amino acids: CASSAFGAGVKETQYF. As DNA, the CDR3 is TGTGCCAGCAGCGCCTTCGGGGCGGGGGTGAAGGAGACCCAGTACTTC.

The genes are TRBV7-9 and TRBJ1-5; D may be TRBD1 (5 bases). The CDR3 spans 15 residues. Trimming pared 3 bases from V and 2 bases from J, leaving 11 bases between. Germline V lookup: CDR1 SEHNR, CDR2 FQNEAQ (reference sequence). As DNA, the CDR3 is TGTGCCAGCAGCTTTGCGGGGGATCGCAATCAGCCCCAGCATTTT. This sequence encodes CASSFAGDRNQPQHF.

V gene TRBV12-5 combines with J gene TRBJ1-2; possible D gene TRBD1, 6 bases. With 2 bases removed from V and 3 bases from J, the gap between germline ends came to 16 bases. Germline assignment: CDR1 LGHNT and CDR2 FRNRAP. The CDR3 totals 16 residues. As DNA, the CDR3 is TGTGCTAGTGGTTTGTATCTCACAGGGATCGACTATGGCTACACCTTC. The encoded protein is CASGLYLTGIDYGYTF.

This CDR3 is CASSPGTVNYGYTF. The CDR3 region has the DNA TGTGCCAGCAGTCCCGGGACAGTGAACTATGGCTACACCTTC. The chain employs TRBV2 and TRBJ1-2, with TRBD1 identical over 7 bases. This CDR3 comprises 14 residues. After removal of 5 bases from V and 2 bases from J, the junction contained 5 bases not matched to a gene. Germline V gives CDR1 SNHLY, CDR2 FYNNEI. Combining the CDR3 with reference TRBV2 and TRBJ1-2 gives the whole variable domain EPEVTQTPSHQVTQMGQEVILRCVPISNHLYFYWYRQILGQKVEFLVSFYNNEISEKSEIFDDQFSVERPDGSNFTLKIRSTKLEDSAMYFCASSPGTVNYGYTFGSGTRLTVV.

The chain couples TRBV7-9 to TRBJ2-1, with 8 bases that match TRBD2. The junction had 7 bases not matched to a gene; V was cut back by 5 bases and J by 4 bases. Germline V gene lookup returns CDR1 SEHNR and CDR2 FQNEAQ (reference sequence). The CDR3 spans 15 residues. CDR3 amino acids: CASSLREGRYNEQFF. The CDR3 DNA reads TGTGCCAGCAGCCTCCGGGAGGGTAGATACAATGAGCAGTTCTTC.

This sequence joins TRBV11-1 and TRBJ2-3; 14 bases fit TRBD2. This CDR3 has 15 residues. Germline values: CDR1 SGHAT, CDR2 FQDESV (reference sequence). V gave up 5 bases and J gave up 5 bases; unmatched junction bases: 3. CDR3 in amino acids: CASSRLAGGLDTQYF. CDR3 in DNA: TGTGCCAGCAGCAGACTAGCGGGAGGGCTAGATACGCAGTATTTT. Together with reference TRBV11-1 and TRBJ2-3, the CDR3 gives the full variable domain: EAEVAQSPRYKITEKSQAVAFWCDPISGHATLYWYRQILGQGPELLVQFQDESVVDDSQLPKDRFSAERLKGVDSTLKIQPAELGDSAMYLCASSRLAGGLDTQYFGPGTRLTVL.

The chain uses TRBV6-5 and TRBJ1-2; no reliable D call. This CDR3 has 12 amino acids. Germline CDR1 and CDR2: MNHEY and SVGAGI. Trimming took 3 bases from V and 6 from J, leaving 8 bases between them. CDR3 residues: CASSYRGDGYTF. CDR3 coding DNA: TGTGCCAGCAGTTATCGCGGGGATGGCTACACCTTC.

The rearrangement uses TRBV10-3 and TRBJ1-1; 11 nucleotides line up with TRBD1. This CDR3 has 16 amino acids. V lost 3 bases to trimming and J lost 5 bases; unmatched junction nucleotides: 8. Germline V CDR1 and CDR2: ENHRY, SYGVKD. CDR3 amino acids: CAISDPGGTGGTEAFF. The CDR3 DNA sequence: TGTGCCATCAGTGACCCTGGGGGGACAGGGGGTACTGAAGCTTTCTTT.

V and J are TRBV28 and TRBJ1-1; D possibly corresponds to TRBD1 (6 bases). This CDR3 contains 14 residues. V was pared by 6 bases and J by 1 base, with 12 bases between. Germline-derived CDR1 and CDR2 are MDHEN and SYDVKM. The CDR3 bases are TGTGCCAGCAGCCTCGGACAGAAGAACACTGAAGCTTTCTTT. It translates to CASSLGQKNTEAFF.

The chain has TRBV10-3 and TRBJ2-2; a possible D gene is TRBD1 (6 bases). Trimming pared 4 bases from V and 2 bases from J, leaving 11 bases between. In germline, CDR1 is ENHRY, CDR2 SYGVKD. The CDR3 runs 15 residues. CDR3 sequence: CAISAGHVNTGELFF. The CDR3 coding sequence is TGTGCCATCAGTGCGGGACACGTAAACACCGGGGAGCTGTTTTTT.

This rearrangement joins TRBV5-6 to TRBJ1-1, with D possibly being TRBD1 (5 bases). Germline assignment: CDR1 SGHDT and CDR2 YYEEEE. V lost 1 base and J 4 bases, leaving 14 bases between the germline ends. The CDR3 extends over 15 amino acids. This CDR3 is CASSLRQGLVTEAFF. CDR3 nucleotides: TGTGCCAGCAGCTTGAGGCAGGGACTTGTCACTGAAGCTTTCTTT.

The chain combines TRBV9 with TRBJ2-3, with TRBD1 identical over 12 bases. There are 16 residues in the CDR3. Germline assignment: CDR1 SGDLS and CDR2 YYNGEE. Trimming cost V 3 bases and J 6 bases; bases outside gene matches: 8. The CDR3 bases are TGTGCCAGCAGCGCCCGGGACAGGGGGCACGCCGATACGCAGTATTTT. As protein: CASSARDRGHADTQYF.

V usage is TRBV5-1 and J usage is TRBJ2-7; TRBD1 might be the D (6 bases). CDR1 SGHRS and CDR2 YFSETQ come from the germline V gene. CDR3 size: 12 residues. V lost 5 bases, J lost 4 bases, and 10 bases lay in between. The CDR3 protein is CASRDRKYEQYF. The CDR3 DNA sequence: TGCGCCAGCAGGGACAGAAAGTACGAGCAGTACTTC.

The chain joins TRBV5-5 to TRBJ2-3; perhaps TRBD1 as D (5 bases). CDR1 is SGHKS and CDR2 is YYEKEE in the germline V gene (reference sequence). This CDR3 is 14 amino acids long. Trimming removed 2 bases from V and 4 bases from J, with 11 bases in between. The CDR3 loop reads CASSFQGRADTQYF. Written as DNA, the CDR3 is TGTGCCAGCAGCTTCCAGGGTAGGGCAGATACGCAGTATTTT.

The chain uses TRBV7-9 and TRBJ1-6; 7 nucleotides line up with TRBD1. This CDR3 comprises 18 residues. Germline-derived CDR1 and CDR2 are SEHNR and FQNEAQ (reference sequence). V lost 4 bases to trimming and J lost 0 bases; unmatched junction nucleotides: 9. This CDR3 is CASSSGQPVLSYNSPLHF. The CDR3 DNA follows: TGTGCCAGCAGCTCGGGACAGCCGGTCCTCTCCTATAATTCACCCCTCCACTTT.

The genes are TRBV4-1 and TRBJ2-7, with a tentative D call TRBD1 (6 bases). The CDR3 has 16 amino acids. Germline lookup yields CDR1 MGHRA and CDR2 YSYEKL. Trimming took off 1 base at V and 6 bases at J, with 19 bases between the two ends. CDR3 region: CASSQAPDSMGREQYF. For the CDR3, the DNA is TGCGCCAGCAGCCAAGCCCCGGACAGCATGGGCCGCGAGCAGTACTTC.

V and J are TRBV9 and TRBJ2-1, with 11 bases fitting TRBD2. The CDR3 loop spans 14 amino acids. V lost 3 bases to trimming and J lost 9 bases; unmatched junction nucleotides: 5. Germline assignment: CDR1 SGDLS and CDR2 YYNGEE. Here the CDR3 DNA reads TGTGCCAGCAGCGGTAGCGGGGGGGCGGGTGAGCAGTTCTTC. It yields the protein CASSGSGGAGEQFF.

This chain links TRBV9 with TRBJ1-3; unclear D gene. CDR1 is SGDLS, CDR2 YYNGEE, per germline. The CDR3 sequence is 15 residues long. Trimming cost V 3 bases and J 0 bases, with 10 bases left between them. The CDR3 reads CASSAQWASGNTIYF. The DNA for the CDR3 is TGTGCCAGCAGCGCTCAGTGGGCCTCTGGAAACACCATATATTTT.

The V gene is TRBV19, the J gene TRBJ2-3; no clear D gene. Trimming pared 3 bases from V and 4 bases from J, leaving 11 bases between. Germline-derived CDR1 and CDR2 are LNHDA and SQIVND (reference sequence). This CDR3 has 14 amino acids. The CDR3 reads CASSISPKADTQYF. CDR3 DNA: TGTGCCAGTAGTATTAGCCCAAAAGCAGATACGCAGTATTTT. Drawing the rest from reference TRBV19 and TRBJ2-3, the complete variable domain is DGGITQSPKYLFRKEGQNVTLSCEQNLNHDAMYWYRQDPGQGLRLIYYSQIVNDFQKGDIAEGYSVSREKKESFPLTVTSAQKNPTAFYLCASSISPKADTQYFGPGTRLTVL.

In DNA, the CDR3 is TGTGCCAGCAGCCCAACTAGCGGGAGACAAGATACGCAGTATTTT. It translates to CASSPTSGRQDTQYF. The chain joins TRBV7-2 to TRBJ2-3; 11 nucleotides agree with TRBD2. Germline loops: CDR1 SGHTA, CDR2 FQGNSA. Germline trimming cut 5 bases from V and 5 bases from J; bases unmatched to any gene: 6. This CDR3 region has 15 residues.